The 31 T cell receptor beta chains in this list originate from one sample, sequenced in a study of T cells in tuberculosis. Sequencing used immunoSEQ multiplex PCR; TCRdb keeps in-frame clones, though not all of them. Here the sample spans under 50,000 clones, approximately 93% being singletons. Documented time point: new active TB diagnosis, blood taken before or within 7 days of starting treatment. The sequences come from PBMCs, collected at tuberculosis diagnosis. The origin of the receptors is an adult with tuberculosis.

This chain uses TRBV19 with TRBJ2-3; the D gene is possibly TRBD2 (5 bases). V gave up 5 bases and J gave up 5 bases, with 11 bases separating them. This CDR3 is built from 13 residues. Germline assignment: CDR1 LNHDA and CDR2 SQIVND (reference sequence). The CDR3 reads CASSFMAGDTQYF. In DNA form, the CDR3 reads TGTGCCAGTAGTTTTATGGCGGGAGATACGCAGTATTTT.

V usage is TRBV6-6 and J usage is TRBJ1-4; 10 bases match TRBD1. The length of the CDR3 is 14 residues. CDR1 and CDR2 (germline): MNHNY, SVGAGI (reference sequence). Trimming removed 2 bases from V and 6 bases from J; junction bases left unmatched: 0. The CDR3 is CASSYGQGDEKLFF. The CDR3 DNA reads TGTGCCAGCAGTTACGGACAGGGGGATGAAAAACTGTTTTTT.

This clone was observed a few times. V usage is TRBV21-1 and J usage is TRBJ2-4; TRBD2 is taken as the D call from the table, unchecked against the DNA. TRBV21-1 is assigned pseudogene status. The CDR3 is made up of 17 amino acids. CDR3 in DNA: TGTGCCAGCAGCGCAGGACTAGCGGGGCGCCCCAAAAACATTCAGTACTTC. Translated: CASSAGLAGRPKNIQYF.

The chain employs TRBV30 and TRBJ1-1; 9 bases match TRBD1. V was pared by 3 bases and J by 2 bases, with 10 bases of the junction left unmatched. This CDR3 is built from 16 residues. From germline, CDR1 is GTSNPN and CDR2 SVGIG (reference sequence). The CDR3 protein is CAWRGPGTGRNTEAFF. The CDR3 DNA follows: TGTGCCTGGAGGGGCCCCGGGACAGGGAGAAACACTGAAGCTTTCTTT.

The rearrangement joins TRBV29-1 to TRBJ2-1; possible D gene TRBD1, 5 bases. The CDR3 sequence is 13 residues long. V lost 2 bases and J 8 bases, leaving 13 bases between the germline ends. Per the germline V gene, CDR1 is SQVTM and CDR2 is ANQGSEA. CDR3 protein: CSVELQGRHEQFF. The CDR3 DNA reads as TGCAGCGTTGAATTGCAGGGCCGCCATGAGCAGTTCTTC.

The chain employs TRBV5-1 and TRBJ1-6, with TRBD1 as a possible D gene (5 bases). Trimming left V 2 bases short and J 14 bases short, with 14 bases between. The CDR3 is made up of 13 amino acids. Germline CDR1 SGHRS, CDR2 YFSETQ. In nucleotides, the CDR3 is TGCGCCAGCAGCTTATACAGGTTCGAGACCCTCCACTTT. It specifies CASSLYRFETLHF.

The V gene is TRBV6-5, the J gene TRBJ2-2; possibly TRBD2 for D (5 bases). With 6 bases removed from V and 4 bases from J, the gap between germline ends came to 12 bases. Per the germline V gene, CDR1 is MNHEY and CDR2 is SVGAGI. This CDR3 contains 14 residues. CDR3 sequence reads: CASSETRVTGELFF. The CDR3 DNA reads TGTGCCAGCAGCGAAACGAGGGTCACCGGGGAGCTGTTTTTT.

The chain joins TRBV19 to TRBJ1-3, with a tentative D call TRBD1 (5 bases). The ends were cut back, 9 bases at V and 4 bases at J, with 13 bases in the middle. Germline CDR1 and CDR2: LNHDA and SQIVND (reference sequence). The CDR3 is 13 residues long. Written as DNA, the CDR3 is TGTGCCAGCAGAACAGCAGGGGGAAACACCATATATTTT. It is translated as CASRTAGGNTIYF.

This chain links TRBV27 with TRBJ2-7; the match to TRBD2 covers 13 bases. CDR3 length equals 13 residues. V was pared by 8 bases and J by 9 bases, with 7 bases of the junction left unmatched. Germline V gene data show CDR1 as MNHEY and CDR2 as SMNVEV (reference sequence). This CDR3 reads CASRLAGGPRQYF. DNA for the CDR3: TGTGCCAGCCGACTAGCGGGGGGTCCTAGGCAGTACTTC.

The chain has TRBV10-3 and TRBJ1-4; 7 positions match TRBD1. The CDR3 is made up of 13 amino acids. The V gene's germline CDR1 is ENHRY and CDR2 SYGVKD. The ends lost 11 bases at V and 5 bases at J; junction bases unmatched: 8. The CDR3 loop is CASGPGGNEKLFF. The DNA for the CDR3 is TGTGCCTCGGGGCCAGGGGGAAATGAAAAACTGTTTTTT.

V usage is TRBV6-1 and J usage is TRBJ1-3, with 7 positions matching TRBD1. J lost 2 bases, V lost 3 bases, and 10 bases had no gene match. The V gene's germline CDR1 is MNHNS and CDR2 SASEGT. The CDR3 length is 17 residues. This chain's CDR3 is CASSEQPTGRTGNTIYF. The CDR3 DNA reads TGTGCCAGCAGTGAGCAACCGACAGGGCGCACTGGAAACACCATATATTTT.

This chain links TRBV5-1 with TRBJ1-4; 11 bases line up with TRBD1. This CDR3 region has 16 residues. The V gene's germline CDR1 is SGHRS and CDR2 YFSETQ. The junction had 11 bases not matched to a gene; V was cut back by 5 bases and J by 8 bases. The chain's CDR3 is CASRPDRGPVREKLFF. As DNA, the CDR3 is TGCGCCAGCAGACCGGACAGGGGGCCTGTGCGGGAAAAACTGTTTTTT.

This chain joins TRBV9 and TRBJ2-3, with D perhaps matching TRBD2 (5 bases). The CDR3 has 14 residues. V dropped 0 bases and J dropped 6 bases, with 11 bases sitting between them. CDR1 is SGDLS and CDR2 is YYNGEE in the germline V gene. DNA for the CDR3: TGTGCCAGCAGCGTAGTTTCGGGGAGCGATACGCAGTATTTT. This sequence encodes CASSVVSGSDTQYF.

Only one count was recorded for this clone. The chain employs TRBV10-3 and TRBJ2-1, with TRBD2 matching over 7 bases. Losses at the gene ends were 2 bases for V and 5 bases for J; bases not matched to a gene: 0. This CDR3 region has 13 residues. Germline assignment: CDR1 ENHRY and CDR2 SYGVKD. CDR3 nucleotide sequence: TGTGCCATCAGTGAGAGCGGGGACAATGAGCAGTTCTTC. This translates into CAISESGDNEQFF.

The rearrangement uses TRBV27 and TRBJ1-6; the D gene is possibly TRBD1 (6 bases). This CDR3 has 16 residues. The germline gives CDR1 MNHEY, CDR2 SMNVEV (reference sequence). Trimming removed 3 bases at V and 3 bases at J, with 12 bases between. The CDR3 loop reads CASSFTGLLYNSPLHF. The CDR3 DNA follows: TGTGCCAGCAGTTTCACAGGGTTGCTCTATAATTCACCCCTCCACTTT.

This CDR3 reads CASSDPGQGIFYGYTF. CDR3 nucleotide sequence: TGTGCCAGCAGTGATCCTGGACAGGGGATCTTCTATGGCTACACCTTC. V is TRBV25-1 and J is TRBJ1-2; 9 nucleotides match TRBD1. The CDR3 covers 16 residues. Germline V gene sequence: CDR1 MGHDK, CDR2 SYGVNS. The V and J ends lost 3 bases and 4 bases, in that order; junction bases with no gene match: 9.

This clone was detected only once. This sequence joins TRBV9 and TRBJ2-2; a weak D match, TRBD1 (5 bases). The CDR3 runs to 14 residues. Germline CDR1 and CDR2: SGDLS and YYNGEE. The V end was cut by 3 bases, the J end by 0 bases, with 6 bases between. This CDR3 is CASSGGPNTGELFF. For the CDR3, the DNA is TGTGCCAGCAGCGGGGGCCCGAACACCGGGGAGCTGTTTTTT.

V gene TRBV19 combines with J gene TRBJ1-4, with a weak D call TRBD1 (6 bases). Germline V gene data show CDR1 as LNHDA and CDR2 as SQIVND (reference sequence). The V end was cut by 8 bases, the J end by 8 bases, with 9 bases between. The CDR3 is made up of 11 amino acids. CDR3 sequence reads: CASGTHEKLFF. In DNA form, the CDR3 reads TGTGCCAGTGGGACACACGAAAAACTGTTTTTT.

V gene TRBV7-6 combines with J gene TRBJ2-1; D not resolved. Trimming removed 2 bases from V and 8 bases from J, with 16 bases in between. Germline V gene sequence: CDR1 SGHVS, CDR2 FNYEAQ. The CDR3 is made up of 15 amino acids. As DNA, the CDR3 is TGTGCCAGCAGCTTATTCTTCGGTGGAGCCCATGAGCAGTTCTTC. It yields the protein CASSLFFGGAHEQFF.

The chain carries TRBV7-2 and TRBJ1-3, with 7 bases lining up with TRBD1. This CDR3 is built from 15 residues. J lost 0 bases, V lost 5 bases, and 4 bases had no gene match. Germline V CDR1 and CDR2: SGHTA, FQGNSA. The CDR3 nucleotides read TGTGCCAGCAGCCAACGGGACAGCTCTGGAAACACCATATATTTT. Protein product: CASSQRDSSGNTIYF.

The chain has TRBV7-2 and TRBJ2-3; D possibly corresponds to TRBD1 (6 bases). Germline V lookup: CDR1 SGHTA, CDR2 FQGNSA. V shed 5 bases and J shed 2 bases, with 14 bases lying between them. This CDR3 region has 15 residues. The CDR3 region is CASSQGYIDTDTQYF. The CDR3 DNA reads TGTGCCAGCAGCCAGGGGTATATTGACACAGATACGCAGTATTTT.

The rearrangement joins TRBV28 to TRBJ1-4, with D perhaps matching TRBD1 (5 bases). The CDR3 has 15 residues. Trimming took 2 bases from V and 8 from J, leaving 15 bases between them. Germline V gene lookup returns CDR1 MDHEN and CDR2 SYDVKM. The CDR3 nucleotides read TGTGCCAGCAGTTTAAAAGGGGCGCGGAGCGAAAAACTGTTTTTT. It specifies CASSLKGARSEKLFF.

The chain joins TRBV28 to TRBJ1-2; perhaps TRBD1 as D (5 bases). Looked up from germline, CDR1 is MDHEN and CDR2 is SYDVKM. CDR3 length: 14 amino acids. The V and J ends lost 7 bases and 1 base respectively, with 13 bases between them. CDR3 loop: CASISTGVNYGYTF. The CDR3 DNA sequence: TGTGCCAGCATATCTACAGGAGTTAACTATGGCTACACCTTC.

This chain uses TRBV11-2 with TRBJ2-3; TRBD2 agrees at 8 bases. The CDR3 sequence is 15 residues long. CDR1 is SGHAT and CDR2 is FQNNGV in the germline V gene. The V segment lost 5 bases and the J segment 2 bases; nucleotides outside the gene matches: 6. The CDR3 nucleotides read TGTGCCAGCAGCCCAGCGGGGGCCCCCACAGATACGCAGTATTTT. Encoded protein: CASSPAGAPTDTQYF. The full variable domain, rest sourced from reference TRBV11-2 and TRBJ2-3, is EAGVAQSPRYKIIEKRQSVAFWCNPISGHATLYWYQQILGQGPKLLIQFQNNGVVDDSQLPKDRFSAERLKGVDSTLKIQPAKLEDSAVYLCASSPAGAPTDTQYFGPGTRLTVL.

The rearrangement links TRBV7-8 to TRBJ1-4; tentative D call: TRBD1 (5 bases). The CDR3 covers 14 residues. Germline lookup yields CDR1 SGHVS and CDR2 FQNEAQ. V lost 5 bases, J lost 7 bases, and 14 bases lay in between. The CDR3 here is CASSVDSVGEKLFF. The CDR3 DNA reads TGTGCCAGCAGCGTAGACAGTGTTGGTGAAAAACTGTTTTTT.

The chain combines TRBV9 with TRBJ2-1; D is unclear. Germline V gene data show CDR1 as SGDLS and CDR2 as YYNGEE. The CDR3 extends over 11 amino acids. Deletions cut 2 bases from V and 8 bases from J, with 5 bases between. CDR3 coding DNA: TGTGCCAGCAGCGTCCTTGATGAGCAGTTCTTC. This sequence encodes CASSVLDEQFF.

This chain links TRBV7-9 with TRBJ1-1; tentatively, D is TRBD1 (6 bases). Germline values: CDR1 SEHNR, CDR2 FQNEAQ (reference sequence). V shed 3 bases and J shed 4 bases, with 12 bases lying between them. The CDR3 has 14 amino acids. This CDR3 reads CASSLTGGGTEAFF. The CDR3 bases are TGTGCCAGCAGCTTGACAGGAGGAGGCACTGAAGCTTTCTTT.

CDR3 sequence (DNA): TGTGCCACTTCTCTTAGGGGTCGGGCAGATACGCAGTATTTT. This encodes CATSLRGRADTQYF. The rearrangement links TRBV27 to TRBJ2-3; possible D gene TRBD1, 5 bases. This CDR3 spans 14 amino acids. The V gene lost 10 bases and the J gene lost 4 bases, with 18 bases spanning the gap. CDR1 and CDR2 from the germline V gene are MNHEY and SMNVEV (reference sequence).

The genes are TRBV12-2 and TRBJ2-3; the table's TRBD2 call for D was not verified on the DNA. TRBV12-2 is a listed pseudogene. The CDR3 consists of 16 residues. This chain's CDR3 is CASRFCGGRDTDTQYF. CDR3 in DNA: TGTGCAAGTCGCTTCTGCGGGGGGCGGGACACAGATACGCAGTATTTT.

This chain connects TRBV30 to TRBJ2-7; unclear D gene. V dropped 5 bases and J dropped 4 bases, with 12 bases sitting between them. This CDR3 region has 12 residues. Germline lookup yields CDR1 GTSNPN and CDR2 SVGIG (reference sequence). The CDR3 region has the DNA TGTGCCTGGGGAGAGGCCCTTTACGAGCAGTACTTC. It is translated as CAWGEALYEQYF.

The V call is TRBV9, the J call TRBJ2-5; D ambiguous. Between the trimmed V and J ends, which lost 0 bases and 5 bases, there was a span of 8 bases. The CDR3 extends over 13 amino acids. Germline V gene sequence: CDR1 SGDLS, CDR2 YYNGEE. CDR3 sequence (DNA): TGTGCCAGCAGCGTAGACATCGGGGAGACCCAGTACTTC. It yields the protein CASSVDIGETQYF.